What follows are 8 T cell receptor beta chains derived from one specimen sequenced in a study of CXCR3-negative and CXCR3-positive naive CD8 T cells (dated by TCRdb to between 2018 and 2021). Broader findings and caveats from the paper: Compared with CXCR3-negative naive cells, CXCR3-positive naive cells had TRB CDR3s with higher hydrophobicity (lower Kidera factor 4), lower energy, and higher strength and volume indices.

Sequencing was performed on a NextSeq 550. The Human TCR Profiling Kit (MiLaboratory) was used to prepare UMI-labeled 5' RACE TRB cDNA libraries. The reads, reprocessed by TCRdb, yield one row per CDR3 protein sequence and no DNA. The record for this sample contains 140,000 to 150,000 distinct CDR3 sequences. Approximately 0.27% of the sample is taken by the ten largest. The antigens of these receptors remain unknown. Sample: naive CXCR3+ CD8+ T cells from blood. This sample's cell subset or site label indicates: CD45RO-CCR7+CD27+CD95- naive CD8+ T cells expressing CXCR3 (TNR3+). The origin of the receptors is a human donor in good health. Some clones in this sample may be carry-over from other donors' samples.

The J gene is TRBJ1-2, the V gene TRBV20-1; with no DNA, the TCRdb D assignment of TRBD1 cannot be verified. This CDR3 region has 18 residues. Germline-derived CDR1 and CDR2 are DFQATT and SNEGSKA (reference sequence). This chain's CDR3 is CSARGGGETASPNLGYTF.

This rearrangement joins TRBV7-6 to TRBJ2-7; TCRdb returns TRBD2, unconfirmable since there is no DNA. Germline loops: CDR1 SGHVS, CDR2 FNYEAQ. CDR3 length equals 15 residues. CDR3 protein: CASSLERESSYEQYF.

The J gene is TRBJ2-1, the V gene TRBV11-3; TCRdb proposes TRBD2, but this gene call is untestable without DNA. The CDR3 sequence is 17 residues long. Germline lookup yields CDR1 SGHNT and CDR2 YENEEA. The CDR3 loop is CASSPRIPIAGDNEQFF.

The CDR3 is CASSELQNTEAFF. The chain links TRBV25-1 to TRBJ1-1. The CDR3 sequence is 13 residues long. Germline V gene data show CDR1 as MGHDK and CDR2 as SYGVNS.

The CDR3 reads CASSAGLADPDEQYF. The rearrangement uses TRBV9 and TRBJ2-7; with no DNA, the TCRdb D assignment of TRBD2 cannot be verified. The CDR3 is 15 amino acids. Germline V gene sequence: CDR1 SGDLS, CDR2 YYNGEE.

CDR3 sequence reads: CAGGLTGGAKQYF. V and J are TRBV6-2 or TRBV6-3 and TRBJ2-7; TCRdb designates TRBD1, a call that cannot be tested without DNA. CDR3 length: 13 amino acids. The germline gives CDR1 MNHEY, CDR2 SVGEGT.

The chain links TRBV5-1 to TRBJ1-1. Germline CDR1 reads SGHRS; CDR2 reads YFSETQ. This CDR3 has 13 residues. The CDR3 reads CASSLAGNTEAFF.

The chain uses TRBV5-1 and TRBJ2-2; as DNA is missing, the TRBD1 call by TCRdb cannot be tested. The CDR3 covers 14 residues. Germline V CDR1 and CDR2: SGHRS, YFSETQ. CDR3: CASSLRQSTGELFF.